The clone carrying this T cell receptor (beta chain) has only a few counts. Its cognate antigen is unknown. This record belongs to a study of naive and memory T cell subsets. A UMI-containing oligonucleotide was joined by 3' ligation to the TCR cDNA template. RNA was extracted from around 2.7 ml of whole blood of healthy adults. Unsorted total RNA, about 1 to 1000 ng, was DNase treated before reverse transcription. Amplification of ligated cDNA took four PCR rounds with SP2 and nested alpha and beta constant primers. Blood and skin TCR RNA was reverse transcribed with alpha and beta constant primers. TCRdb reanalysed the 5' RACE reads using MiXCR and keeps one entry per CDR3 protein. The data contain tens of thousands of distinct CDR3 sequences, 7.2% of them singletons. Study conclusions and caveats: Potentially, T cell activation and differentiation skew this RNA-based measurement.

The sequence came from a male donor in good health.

DNA for the CDR3: TGTGCCAGTAAAAAACCGGGAGCCCGCAATCAGCCCCAGCATTTT. Amino acid sequence: CASKKPGARNQPQHF. V and J are TRBV19 and TRBJ1-5; D remains ambiguous. The CDR3 length is 15 residues. CDR1 LNHDA and CDR2 SQIVND come from the germline V gene (reference sequence). The ends were cut back, 7 bases at V and 2 bases at J, with 15 bases in the middle.